This T cell receptor (beta chain) derives from a study of T cells after yellow fever vaccination. MiXCR was run by TCRdb on the 5' RACE reads, yielding one entry per CDR3 protein. The sample lists 300,000 to 350,000 distinct CDR3 sequences, about 10% occurring once. The sequence was obtained from a man younger than 35 who received the YFV17D yellow fever vaccine. The sample was CD4+ T cells sorted from PBMCs, taken 45 days after the yellow fever booster vaccination.

CDR3 protein: CASSFSRLNRLSTDTQYF. CDR3 DNA sequence: TGTGCCAGCAGCTTTAGTAGGTTAAACCGGCTTAGCACAGATACGCAGTATTTT. This sequence joins TRBV5-5 and TRBJ2-3, with D uncertain. CDR3 length: 18 residues. V was trimmed by 2 bases and J by 0 bases, leaving 19 bases between them. Germline V gives CDR1 SGHKS, CDR2 YYEKEE (reference sequence).